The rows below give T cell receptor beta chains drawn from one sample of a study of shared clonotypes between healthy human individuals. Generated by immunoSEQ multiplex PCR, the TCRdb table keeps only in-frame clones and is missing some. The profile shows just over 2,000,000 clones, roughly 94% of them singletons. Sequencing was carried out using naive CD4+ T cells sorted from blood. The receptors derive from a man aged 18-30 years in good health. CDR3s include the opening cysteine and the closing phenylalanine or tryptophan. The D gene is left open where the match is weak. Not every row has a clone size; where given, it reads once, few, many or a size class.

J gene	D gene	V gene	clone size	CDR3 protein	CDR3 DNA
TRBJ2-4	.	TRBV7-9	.	CASSSWTGKNIQYF	TGTGCCAGCAGCTCATGGACTGGTAAAAACATTCAGTACTTC
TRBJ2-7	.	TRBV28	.	CAIGGSYEQYF	TGTGCGATCGGTGGCTCCTACGAGCAGTACTTC
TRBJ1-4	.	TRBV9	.	CASSVGDSINEKLFF	TGTGCCAGCAGCGTAGGTGACAGTATTAATGAAAAACTGTTTTTT
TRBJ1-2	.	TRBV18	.	CASSPPVRGANYGYTF	TGTGCCAGCTCACCACCGGTGCGTGGAGCTAACTATGGCTACACCTTC
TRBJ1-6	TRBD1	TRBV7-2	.	CASSLWTGGRSPLHF	TGTGCCAGCAGCTTGTGGACAGGGGGCAGATCACCCCTCCACTTT
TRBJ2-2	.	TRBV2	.	CASSESVNTGELFF	TGTGCCAGCAGTGAATCGGTGAACACCGGGGAGCTGTTTTTT
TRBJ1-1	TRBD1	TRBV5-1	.	CASSDSQGGNTEAFF	TGCGCCAGCAGCGACTCACAGGGGGGGAACACTGAAGCTTTCTTT
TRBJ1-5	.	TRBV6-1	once	CASSEGAGGGQPQHF	TGTGCCAGCAGTGAAGGGGCGGGGGGTGGTCAGCCCCAGCATTTT
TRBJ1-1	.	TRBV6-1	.	CASSEQGRVDTEAFF	TGTGCCAGCAGTGAGCAGGGGCGGGTGGACACTGAAGCTTTCTTT
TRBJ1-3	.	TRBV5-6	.	CASSLGQVFSGNTIYF	TGTGCCAGCAGCTTGGGACAGGTGTTCTCTGGAAACACCATATATTTT
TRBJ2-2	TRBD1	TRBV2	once	CASSRQGGTGELFF	TGTGCCAGCAGTAGACAGGGCGGCACCGGGGAGCTGTTTTTT
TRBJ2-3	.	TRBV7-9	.	CAGGQVVTDTQYF	TGTGCCGGAGGGCAAGTCGTCACAGATACGCAGTATTTT
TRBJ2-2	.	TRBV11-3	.	CASSLAPRENTGELFF	TGTGCCAGCAGCTTAGCACCCAGGGAGAACACCGGGGAGCTGTTTTTT
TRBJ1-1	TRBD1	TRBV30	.	CAWNLDRGVTEAFF	TGTGCCTGGAATCTTGACAGGGGGGTCACTGAAGCTTTCTTT
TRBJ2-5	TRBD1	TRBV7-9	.	CASSFLRTGYKETQYF	TGTGCCAGCAGCTTTCTCCGGACAGGGTATAAGGAGACCCAGTACTTC